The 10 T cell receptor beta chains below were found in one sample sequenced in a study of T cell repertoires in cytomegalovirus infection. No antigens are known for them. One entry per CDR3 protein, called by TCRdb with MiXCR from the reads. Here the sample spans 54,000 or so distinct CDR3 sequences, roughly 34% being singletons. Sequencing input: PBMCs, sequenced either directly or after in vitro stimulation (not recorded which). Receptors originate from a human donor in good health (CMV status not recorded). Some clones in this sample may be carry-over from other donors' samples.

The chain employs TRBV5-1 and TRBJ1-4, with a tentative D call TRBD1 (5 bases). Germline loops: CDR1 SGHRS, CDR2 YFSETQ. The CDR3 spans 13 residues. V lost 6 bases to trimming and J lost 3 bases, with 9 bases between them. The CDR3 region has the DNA TGCGCCAGCAACGGGGCACCTAATGAAAAACTGTTTTTT. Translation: CASNGAPNEKLFF. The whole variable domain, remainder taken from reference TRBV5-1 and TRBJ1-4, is KAGVTQTPRYLIKTRGQQVTLSCSPISGHRSVSWYQQTPGQGLQFLFEYFSETQRNKGNFPGRFSGRQFSNSRSEMNVSTLELGDSALYLCASNGAPNEKLFFGSGTQLSVL.

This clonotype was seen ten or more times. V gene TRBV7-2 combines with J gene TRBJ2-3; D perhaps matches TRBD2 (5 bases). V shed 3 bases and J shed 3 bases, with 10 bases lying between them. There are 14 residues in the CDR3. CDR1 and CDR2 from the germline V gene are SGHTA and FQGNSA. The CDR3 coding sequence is TGTGCCAGCAGCTTTCGGACTTTAACAGATACGCAGTATTTT. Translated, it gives CASSFRTLTDTQYF.

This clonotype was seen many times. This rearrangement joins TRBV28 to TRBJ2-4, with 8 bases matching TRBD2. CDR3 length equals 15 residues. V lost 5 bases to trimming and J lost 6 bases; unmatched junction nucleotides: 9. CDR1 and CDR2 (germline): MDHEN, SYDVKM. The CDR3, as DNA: TGTGCCAGCAGTGCCCCCGGACTAGCCGGAAACATTCAGTACTTC. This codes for CASSAPGLAGNIQYF.

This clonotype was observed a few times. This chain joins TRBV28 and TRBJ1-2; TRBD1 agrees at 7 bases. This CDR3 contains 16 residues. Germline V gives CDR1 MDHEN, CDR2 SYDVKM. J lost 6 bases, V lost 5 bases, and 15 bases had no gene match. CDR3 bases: TGTGCCAGCAGTCAAGCCGGCGTGGACAGGTTGGATGGCTACACCTTC. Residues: CASSQAGVDRLDGYTF.

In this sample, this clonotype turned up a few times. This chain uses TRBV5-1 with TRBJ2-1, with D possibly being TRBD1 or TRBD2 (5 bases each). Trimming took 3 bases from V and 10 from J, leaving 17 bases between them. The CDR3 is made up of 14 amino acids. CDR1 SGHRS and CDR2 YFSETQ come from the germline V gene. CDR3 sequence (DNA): TGCGCCAGCAGCTCCGACGGGGCGTCTAAGGAGCAGTTCTTC. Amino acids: CASSSDGASKEQFF.

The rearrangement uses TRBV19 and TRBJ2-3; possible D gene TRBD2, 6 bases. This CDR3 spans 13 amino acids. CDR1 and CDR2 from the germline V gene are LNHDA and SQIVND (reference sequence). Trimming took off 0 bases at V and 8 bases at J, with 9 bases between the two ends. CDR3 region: CASSIDLEGTQYF. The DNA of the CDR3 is TGTGCCAGTAGTATAGATCTGGAGGGTACGCAGTATTTT.

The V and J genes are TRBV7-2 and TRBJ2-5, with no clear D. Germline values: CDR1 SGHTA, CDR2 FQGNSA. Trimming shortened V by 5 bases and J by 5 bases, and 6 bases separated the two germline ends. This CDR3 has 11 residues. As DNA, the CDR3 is TGTGCCAGCAGCCCTTTCGAGACCCAGTACTTC. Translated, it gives CASSPFETQYF.

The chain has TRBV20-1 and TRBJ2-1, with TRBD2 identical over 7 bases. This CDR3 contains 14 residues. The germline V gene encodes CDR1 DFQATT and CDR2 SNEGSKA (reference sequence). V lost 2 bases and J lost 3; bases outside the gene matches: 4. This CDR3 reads CSARREAGYNEQFF. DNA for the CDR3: TGCAGTGCTAGACGGGAGGCGGGCTACAATGAGCAGTTCTTC.

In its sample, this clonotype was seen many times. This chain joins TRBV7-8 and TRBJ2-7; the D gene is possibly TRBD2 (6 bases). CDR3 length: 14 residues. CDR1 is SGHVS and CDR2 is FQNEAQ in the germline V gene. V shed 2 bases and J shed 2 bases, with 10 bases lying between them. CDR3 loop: CASSLYPGAYEQYF. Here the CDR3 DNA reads TGTGCCAGCAGCTTATATCCGGGGGCCTACGAGCAGTACTTC.

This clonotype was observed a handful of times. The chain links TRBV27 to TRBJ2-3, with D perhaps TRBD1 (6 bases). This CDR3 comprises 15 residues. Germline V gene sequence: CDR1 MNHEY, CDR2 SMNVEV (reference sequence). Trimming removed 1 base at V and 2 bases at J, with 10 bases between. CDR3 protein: CASSLYRTATDTQYF. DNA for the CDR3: TGTGCCAGCAGTTTATATCGGACAGCCACAGATACGCAGTATTTT.